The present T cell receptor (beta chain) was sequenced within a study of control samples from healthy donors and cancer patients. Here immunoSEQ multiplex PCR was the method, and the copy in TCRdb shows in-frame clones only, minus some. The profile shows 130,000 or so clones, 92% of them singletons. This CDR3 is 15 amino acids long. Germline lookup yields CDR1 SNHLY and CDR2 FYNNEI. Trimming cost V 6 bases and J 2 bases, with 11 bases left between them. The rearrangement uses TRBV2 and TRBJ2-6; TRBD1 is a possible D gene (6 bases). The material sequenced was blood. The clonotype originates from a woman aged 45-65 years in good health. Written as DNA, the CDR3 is TGTGCCAGCAGCGAACACAGGGCTGGGGCCAACGTCCTGACTTTC. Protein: CASSEHRAGANVLTF.